This T cell receptor (beta chain) is from a study of vaccination effects on CD4 cells after COVID-19. Study summary: Post-vaccine specimens were collected at a median of 72 days following the second dose. A density of around 2 million PBMC per well was used; these cells were cultured with approximately 9.1 IU/ml IL-2 and roughly 10 ug/ml peptides. Whole-study findings and limits: Both infection-induced and vaccine-induced clones contracted markedly at late post-vaccination timepoints.

CD4+ T cells were isolated after around 9 days of culture. As their vaccination, participants received two doses of either BNT162b2 or mRNA-1273. The healthy vaccine recipients, who had no prior SARS-CoV-2 infection, showed negative nucleocapsid antibodies. Libraries were prepared by immunoSEQ multiplex PCR; TCRdb keeps only in-frame clonotypes and omits some of them. The table includes 50,000 to 70,000 clones, less than 85% detected once. Worth noting for this clone: Its antigen is as yet unknown.

V was shortened by 7 bases and J by 5 bases, with 11 bases between the two germline ends. The CDR3 spans 12 residues. This receptor was identified in a human donor who received a COVID-19 vaccine. The sequencing used CD4+ T cells from PBMCs cultured without peptide, collected after COVID-19 vaccination. The chain is built from TRBV12-3 or TRBV12-4 and TRBJ1-2; D gene ambiguous. The DNA of the CDR3 is TGTGCCAGCACCTTCACCGGATATGGCTACACCTTC. It specifies CASTFTGYGYTF.